These T cell receptor beta chains were read from a single sample in a study of neurological immune-mediated disorders. TCRdb reprocessed the 5' RACE reads via MiXCR and lists one record per CDR3 protein. This sample carries 65,000 to 90,000 distinct CDR3 sequences, 5% to 5.5% of them seen once, and the ten largest clones take approximately 2.2%. What was sequenced was PBMCs. Source of these receptors: a woman aged 25 to 45 with multiple sclerosis. Both conserved end residues are part of each CDR3. D genes are given only for firm matches. Size is stated for part of the rows, as once, few or many counts, or as a class when the clone is expanded.

>TRBJ1-1|many|.|TRBV3-1
CASSPQGTEAFF
TGTGCCAGCAGCCCACAGGGCACTGAAGCTTTCTTT
>TRBJ2-1|many|TRBD2|TRBV20-1
CSAGGLAENNEQFF
TGCAGTGCCGGCGGACTAGCGGAAAACAATGAGCAGTTCTTC
>TRBJ2-1|.|TRBD2|TRBV6-4
CASSATSGSQDEQFF
TGTGCCAGCAGTGCGACTAGCGGGAGTCAGGATGAGCAGTTCTTC
>TRBJ2-2|many|.|TRBV27
CASSFFFRDPANTGELFF
TGTGCCAGCAGTTTTTTTTTCCGGGACCCTGCGAACACCGGGGAGCTGTTTTTT
>TRBJ2-1|many|TRBD1|TRBV24-1
CATRGDRENNEQFF
TGTGCCACCAGAGGGGACAGGGAGAACAATGAGCAGTTCTTC
>TRBJ2-1|.|.|TRBV28
CASRPQGPSSYNEQFF
TGTGCCAGCAGACCACAGGGCCCGAGCTCCTACAATGAGCAGTTCTTC
>TRBJ2-7|few|TRBD2|TRBV5-1
CASSPWAGGPREQYF
TGCGCCAGCAGCCCCTGGGCGGGAGGGCCGAGGGAGCAGTACTTC
>TRBJ2-1|many|TRBD2|TRBV7-2
CASSLRTSGGFYNEQFF
TGTGCCAGCAGCTTAAGGACTAGCGGAGGCTTTTACAATGAGCAGTTCTTC
>TRBJ2-1|many|.|TRBV15
CATSSFTGLGNEQFF
TGTGCCACCAGCAGTTTCACAGGCCTCGGCAATGAGCAGTTCTTC
>TRBJ2-1|few|TRBD2|TRBV10-3
CAISESRGLAPGNEQFF
TGTGCCATCAGTGAGTCGAGAGGACTAGCCCCGGGCAATGAGCAGTTCTTC
>TRBJ1-6|.|.|TRBV20-1
CSARPPAGAFNSPLHF
TGCAGTGCTAGACCCCCTGCGGGGGCCTTTAATTCACCCCTCCACTTT
>TRBJ2-3|many|TRBD1|TRBV5-1
CASSLETGLTDTQYF
TGCGCCAGCAGCTTGGAGACAGGGCTCACAGATACGCAGTATTTT
>TRBJ2-3|many|.|TRBV20-1
CSTFRRNTDTQYF
TGCAGTACTTTCAGGAGAAACACAGATACGCAGTATTTT
>TRBJ2-1|many|.|TRBV20-1
CSAPIDEQFF
TGCAGTGCCCCTATCGATGAGCAGTTCTTC
>TRBJ2-7|many|.|TRBV28
CASSPPGGRYEQYF
TGTGCCAGCAGTCCACCCGGAGGCCGTTACGAGCAGTACTTC
>TRBJ1-2|many|TRBD1|TRBV15
CATSPPRGTGANRPGYTF
TGTGCCACCAGCCCACCCCGGGGGACAGGGGCCAACCGCCCTGGCTACACCTTC
>TRBJ2-3|.|TRBD2|TRBV20-1
CSAPPGGGSGTQYF
TGCAGTGCCCCCCCCGGGGGGGGGTCGGGTACGCAGTATTTT
>TRBJ2-1|many|.|TRBV5-1
CASSLLPGGYEQFF
TGCGCCAGCAGCTTGTTGCCAGGGGGGTATGAGCAGTTCTTC
>TRBJ1-5|many|.|TRBV9
CASSVGEGGSNQPQHF
TGTGCCAGCAGCGTGGGGGAAGGGGGTAGCAATCAGCCCCAGCATTTT
>TRBJ2-7|many|TRBD2|TRBV20-1
CSARGSSGMLSYEQYF
TGCAGTGCTAGAGGGTCTAGCGGGATGTTGTCCTACGAGCAGTACTTC
>TRBJ2-1|many|TRBD2|TRBV20-1
CSALAGGPTNEQFF
TGCAGTGCTCTAGCGGGGGGGCCCACCAATGAGCAGTTCTTC
>TRBJ2-7|many|.|TRBV5-1
CASSEQAYEQYF
TGCGCCAGCAGCGAACAGGCCTACGAGCAGTACTTC
>TRBJ1-2|.|.|TRBV5-1
CASSLRTVGSGYTF
TGCGCCAGCAGCTTGCGGACAGTGGGCTCTGGCTACACCTTC
>TRBJ2-3|many|.|TRBV10-1
CASSDSLATDTQYF
TGCGCCAGCAGTGATTCGCTAGCAACAGATACGCAGTATTTT
>TRBJ2-7|.|TRBD1|TRBV5-1
CASSWDSSYEQYF
TGCGCCAGCAGCTGGGACAGCTCCTACGAGCAGTACTTC
>TRBJ2-7|.|TRBD2|TRBV28
CASSWTSGYEQYF
TGTGCCAGCAGCTGGACTAGCGGGTACGAGCAGTACTTC
>TRBJ2-3|few|.|TRBV7-9
CASSLYRNTQYF
TGTGCCAGCAGCTTGTATCGAAATACGCAGTATTTT
>TRBJ2-1|few|.|TRBV27
CASRTGGGGEQFF
TGTGCCAGCAGAACTGGGGGAGGGGGTGAGCAGTTCTTC
>TRBJ1-4|.|.|TRBV21-1
CASSIRTGLNEKLFF
TGTGCCAGCAGCATCAGGACAGGCCTTAATGAAAAACTGTTTTTT
>TRBJ2-2|many|TRBD1|TRBV7-9
CASSSQGTGELFF
TGTGCCAGCAGCTCACAGGGGACCGGGGAGCTGTTTTTT
>TRBJ2-3|few|TRBD1|TRBV11-2
CASSSGTGVPDTQYF
TGTGCCAGCAGCTCCGGGACAGGGGTACCAGATACGCAGTATTTT
>TRBJ2-4|many|.|TRBV20-1
CSASRSSGTKNIQYF
TGCAGTGCTAGTCGGTCGTCTGGGACCAAAAACATTCAGTACTTC
>TRBJ1-2|many|.|TRBV20-1
CSAKDGSNYGYTF
TGCAGTGCTAAGGACGGTTCGAACTATGGCTACACCTTC
>TRBJ2-1|many|.|TRBV5-1
CASSLAGWVSVF
TGCGCCAGCAGCTTGGCCGGCTGGGTTAGTGTCTTC
>TRBJ2-1|many|.|TRBV12-3/TRBV12-4
CASLKEVRGNEQFF
TGTGCCAGCCTAAAAGAGGTTCGAGGCAATGAGCAGTTCTTC
>TRBJ2-5|many|.|TRBV18
CASSPISETQYF
TGTGCCAGCTCACCAATCTCAGAGACCCAGTACTTC
>TRBJ2-7|many|.|TRBV20-1
CSARDRPAYEQYF
TGCAGTGCTAGAGATCGCCCCGCCTACGAGCAGTACTTC
>TRBJ2-7|many|TRBD2|TRBV20-1
CSASPAGSFSYEQYF
TGCAGTGCTAGCCCAGCGGGATCTTTTTCCTACGAGCAGTACTTC
>TRBJ2-2|many|TRBD1|TRBV2
CASSAGTGTTGELFF
TGTGCCAGCAGTGCCGGGACAGGGACCACCGGGGAGCTGTTTTTT
>TRBJ2-1|many|TRBD1|TRBV4-1
CASSQIPGQGLNNEQFF
TGCGCCAGCAGCCAAATACCCGGACAGGGCCTAAACAATGAGCAGTTCTTC
>TRBJ2-1|few|TRBD2|TRBV5-1
CASSLAGGDNEQFF
TGCGCCAGCAGCCTAGCGGGAGGGGACAATGAGCAGTTCTTC
>TRBJ2-2|.|TRBD1|TRBV5-1
CASSTWTGAHLNTGELFF
TGCGCCAGCAGCACTTGGACAGGGGCTCACCTAAACACCGGGGAGCTGTTTTTT
>TRBJ1-5|many|.|TRBV7-8
CASSFSSQPQHF
TGTGCCAGCAGCTTCTCTTCGCAGCCCCAGCATTTT
>TRBJ1-3|many|.|TRBV12-3/TRBV12-4
CASRPETSGNTIYF
TGTGCCAGCCGGCCGGAAACCTCTGGAAACACCATATATTTT
>TRBJ2-1|.|TRBD2|TRBV11-2
CASRRTSGPNEQFF
TGTGCCAGCAGACGGACTAGCGGACCCAATGAGCAGTTCTTC
>TRBJ1-4|few|.|TRBV15
CATSKRASELFF
TGTGCCACCAGCAAACGTGCTTCCGAACTGTTTTTT
>TRBJ2-7|.|TRBD2|TRBV5-1
CASSLGTSGSNEQYF
TGCGCCAGCAGCTTGGGAACTAGCGGGAGTAACGAGCAGTACTTC
>TRBJ1-1|many|TRBD1|TRBV18
CASSPPGAQGARTEAFF
TGTGCCAGCTCACCACCGGGGGCTCAGGGGGCGAGGACTGAAGCTTTCTTT
>TRBJ1-1|many|.|TRBV7-8
CASSFKRNTEAFF
TGTGCCAGCAGTTTTAAACGGAACACTGAAGCTTTCTTT
>TRBJ2-1|many|.|TRBV7-2
CASSPGYSYNEQFF
TGTGCCAGCAGCCCGGGATACTCCTACAATGAGCAGTTCTTC
>TRBJ2-1|many|.|TRBV7-8
CASSPRGRSYNEQFF
TGTGCCAGCAGCCCAAGAGGCAGGTCCTACAATGAGCAGTTCTTC
>TRBJ2-1|many|TRBD2|TRBV5-1
CASSFGRSLADYGEQFF
TGCGCCAGCAGCTTTGGTAGAAGCCTAGCGGACTACGGTGAGCAGTTCTTC
>TRBJ1-2|many|.|TRBV20-1
CSASKSQMEGYTF
TGCAGTGCTAGTAAATCCCAGATGGAGGGCTACACCTTC
>TRBJ1-2|many|TRBD1|TRBV7-3
CASSRLPDRAYGYTF
TGTGCCAGCAGCCGCCTCCCGGACAGGGCTTATGGCTACACCTTC